This is a list of T cell receptor beta chains from one sample in a study of neurological immune-mediated disorders. TCRdb used MiXCR to reprocess the 5' RACE reads, holding one entry per CDR3 protein. The sample includes 45,000 or so distinct CDR3 sequences, over 6% seen only once; the top ten take 0.57%. The sequenced material came from CD4+ T cells from blood. All receptors come from a woman aged 40 to 50 in good health. Each CDR3 is given without its conserved first and last residue. D genes are given only for firm matches. Size is stated as once, few, many, or a class for an expanded clone.

size	V	D	CDR3
many	TRBV5-1	-	ASSLWVGYGYT
many	TRBV12-3/TRBV12-4	-	ASSSNRETQY
many	TRBV2	-	ASSEASQVAVTGELF
many	TRBV7-2	-	ASSPWTGAQPQH
many	TRBV7-2	-	ASSSTGGGQPQH
many	TRBV28	TRBD1	ASSVTGTGMPISPLH
many	TRBV4-2	-	ASSQESTSWNEEQF
many	TRBV5-5	-	ASSLVSGSYNEQF
many	TRBV20-1	-	SASPDTNTEAF
many	TRBV29-1	-	SGGGYT
many	TRBV18	-	ASSPAAKETQY